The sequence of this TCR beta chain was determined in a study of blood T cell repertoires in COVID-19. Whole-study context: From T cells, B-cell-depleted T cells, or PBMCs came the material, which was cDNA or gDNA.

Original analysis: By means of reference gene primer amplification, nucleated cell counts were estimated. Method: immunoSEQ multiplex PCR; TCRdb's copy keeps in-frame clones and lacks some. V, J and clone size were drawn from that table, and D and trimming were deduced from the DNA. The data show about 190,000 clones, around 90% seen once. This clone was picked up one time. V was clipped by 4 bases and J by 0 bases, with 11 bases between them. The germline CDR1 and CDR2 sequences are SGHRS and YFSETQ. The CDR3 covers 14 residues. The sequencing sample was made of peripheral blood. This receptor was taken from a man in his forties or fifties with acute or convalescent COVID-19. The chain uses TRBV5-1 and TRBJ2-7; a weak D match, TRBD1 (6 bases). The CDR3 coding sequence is TGCGCCAGCAGCATGGACAGAGACTCCTACGAGCAGTACTTC. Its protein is CASSMDRDSYEQYF.